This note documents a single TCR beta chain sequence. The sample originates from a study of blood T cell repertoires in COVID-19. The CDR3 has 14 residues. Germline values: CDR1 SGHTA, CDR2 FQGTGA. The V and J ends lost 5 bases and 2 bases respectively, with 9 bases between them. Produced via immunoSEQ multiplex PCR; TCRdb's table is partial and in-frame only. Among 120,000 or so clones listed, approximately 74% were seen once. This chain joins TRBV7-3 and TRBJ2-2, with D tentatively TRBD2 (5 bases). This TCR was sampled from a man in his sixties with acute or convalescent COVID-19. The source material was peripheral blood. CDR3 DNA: TGTGCCAGCAGCCCTCGGGGAAACACCGGGGAGCTGTTTTTT. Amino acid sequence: CASSPRGNTGELFF.